This TCR beta chain was obtained from a study of control samples from healthy donors and cancer patients. The CDR3 covers 15 residues. Looked up from germline, CDR1 is MNHEY and CDR2 is SMNVEV (reference sequence). Losses at the gene ends were 5 bases for V and 10 bases for J; bases not matched to a gene: 7. Profiling relied on immunoSEQ multiplex PCR, and the TCRdb table lists in-frame clones only, not all of them. The sample lists about 80,000 clones, around 84% occurring once. Input material: PBMCs. The clonotype originates from a man aged 55-75 years with head and neck cancer. The V gene is TRBV27, the J gene TRBJ1-6, with 11 nucleotides matching TRBD1. CDR3 sequence: CASSPGQGAWSPLHF. The CDR3 DNA follows: TGTGCCAGCAGTCCCGGACAGGGGGCATGGTCACCCCTCCACTTT.